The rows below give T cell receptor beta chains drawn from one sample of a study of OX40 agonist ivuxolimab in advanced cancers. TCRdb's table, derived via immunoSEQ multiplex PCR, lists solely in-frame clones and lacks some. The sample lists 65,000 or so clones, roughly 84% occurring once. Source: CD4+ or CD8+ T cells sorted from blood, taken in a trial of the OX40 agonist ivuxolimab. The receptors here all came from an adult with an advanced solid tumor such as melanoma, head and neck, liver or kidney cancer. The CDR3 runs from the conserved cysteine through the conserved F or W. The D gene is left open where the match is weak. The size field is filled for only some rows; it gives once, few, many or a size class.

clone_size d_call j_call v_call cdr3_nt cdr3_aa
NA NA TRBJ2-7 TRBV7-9 TGTGCCAGCAGCCCTTCTAGCTCCTACGAGCAGTACTTC CASSPSSSYEQYF
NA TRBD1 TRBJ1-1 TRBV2 TGTGCCAGCTCTGGACAGGGGATCACTGAAGCTTTCTTT CASSGQGITEAFF
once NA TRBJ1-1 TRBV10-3 TGTGCCATCAGTGAGTCGGGGCCTAAGGGGAGGGCTTTCTTT CAISESGPKGRAFF
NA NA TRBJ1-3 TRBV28 TGTGCCAGCAGTTTCCCAAACTCTGGAAACACCATATATTTT CASSFPNSGNTIYF
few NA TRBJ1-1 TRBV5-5 TGTGCCAGCAGCTTTCGTTTAGGGAACACTGAAGCTTTCTTT CASSFRLGNTEAFF
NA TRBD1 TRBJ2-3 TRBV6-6 TGTGCCAGCAGTTACTCCAGGGGGTCTACAGATACGCAGTATTTT CASSYSRGSTDTQYF
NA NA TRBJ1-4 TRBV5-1 TGCGCCAGCAGCTTGAGGGATGCAACTAATGAAAAACTGTTTTTT CASSLRDATNEKLFF
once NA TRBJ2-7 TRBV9 TGTGCCAGCAGCGTAGGTGGGGGCCCCTACGAGCAGTACTTC CASSVGGGPYEQYF
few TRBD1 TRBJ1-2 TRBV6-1 TGTGCCAGCAGCGAAATAGGGCCAGGGGGCGGCTACACCTTC CASSEIGPGGGYTF
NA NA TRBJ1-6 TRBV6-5 TGTGCCAGCAGTTACGCCGGACAGAGAAACAATTCACCCCTCCACTTT CASSYAGQRNNSPLHF
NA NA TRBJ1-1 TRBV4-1 TGCGCCAGCAGAGATGACCCCTTATTCAGGGGAGGTGGTGAAGCTTTCTTT CASRDDPLFRGGGEAFF
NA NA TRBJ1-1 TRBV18 TGTGCCAGCTCACCACTTAGGTCAGGTATGAGCACTGAAGCTTTCTTT CASSPLRSGMSTEAFF
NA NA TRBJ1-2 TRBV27 TGTGCCAGCAGTCTCAGGCCCGGGGCCTACTATGGCTACACCTTC CASSLRPGAYYGYTF
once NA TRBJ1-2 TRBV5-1 TGCGCCAGCAGCTTGCAGGTGGGCGGACAAGAGAATGGCTACACCTTC CASSLQVGGQENGYTF
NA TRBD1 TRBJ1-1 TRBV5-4 TGTGCCAGCAGCCCACAGGGGGCTAGAAGGGGCACTGAAGCTTTCTTT CASSPQGARRGTEAFF
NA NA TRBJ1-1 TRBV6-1 TGTGCCAGCAGAAAGGCCTGGGACACTGAAGCTTTCTTT CASRKAWDTEAFF
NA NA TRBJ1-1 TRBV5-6 TGTGCCAGCAGCGGAGGGGGTTGGAACACTGAAGCTTTCTTT CASSGGGWNTEAFF
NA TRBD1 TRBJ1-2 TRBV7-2 TGTGCCAGCAGCCCGGACAGGGACCGCGGCTACACCTTC CASSPDRDRGYTF
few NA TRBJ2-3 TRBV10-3 TGTGCCATCCAAACTGGGACAGATACGCAGTATTTT CAIQTGTDTQYF
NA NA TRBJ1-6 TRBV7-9 TGTGCCAGCAGCTTAGCGCTTCGGGGTCCCAATTCACCCCTCCACTTT CASSLALRGPNSPLHF
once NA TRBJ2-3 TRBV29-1 TGCAGCGTTGCCAGGGGTATCCGGGTGAGGGTGGGCACAGATACGCAGTATTTT CSVARGIRVRVGTDTQYF
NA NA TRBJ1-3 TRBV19 TGTGCCAGTAGTACTACCGGGACATACATAAACACCATATATTTT CASSTTGTYINTIYF
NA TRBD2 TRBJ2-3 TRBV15 TGTGCCACCAGCAGAGAAGGCAGCGGGGGCACAGATACGCAGTATTTT CATSREGSGGTDTQYF
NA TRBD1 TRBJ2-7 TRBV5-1 TGCGCCAGCAGCTTGTTGGGACAGAGCTCCTACGAGCAGTACTTC CASSLLGQSSYEQYF
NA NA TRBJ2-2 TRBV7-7 TGTGCCAGCAGCTTAGCATCGGGAAGGACCGGGGAGCTGTTTTTT CASSLASGRTGELFF
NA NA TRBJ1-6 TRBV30 TGTGCCTGGAGTGTAGATCCGGGTTCACCCCTCCACTTT CAWSVDPGSPLHF
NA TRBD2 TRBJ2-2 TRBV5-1 TGCGCCAGCAGCCCCGGGGGGACTAGCGGGATCTTCGGGGAGCTGTTTTTT CASSPGGTSGIFGELFF
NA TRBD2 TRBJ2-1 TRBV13 TGTGCCAGCAGCTTACCTAGCGGGAAGACCAATGAGCAGTTCTTC CASSLPSGKTNEQFF
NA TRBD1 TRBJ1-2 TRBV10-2 TGCGCCAGCAGACGAACAGGGGCCTATGGCTACACCTTC CASRRTGAYGYTF